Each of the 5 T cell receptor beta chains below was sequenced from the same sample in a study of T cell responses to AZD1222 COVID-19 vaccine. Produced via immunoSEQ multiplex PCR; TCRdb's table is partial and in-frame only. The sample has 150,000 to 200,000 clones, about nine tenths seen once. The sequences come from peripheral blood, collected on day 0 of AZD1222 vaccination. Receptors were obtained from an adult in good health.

The CDR3 protein is CASSLLAASDRPGELFF. CDR3 in DNA: TGTGCCAGCAGCTTGCTAGCTGCCTCGGACCGTCCCGGGGAGCTGTTTTTT. The chain links TRBV5-6 to TRBJ2-2; TRBD2 is a possible D gene (5 bases). Trimming took 1 base from V and 6 from J, leaving 19 bases between them. The CDR3 totals 17 residues. The germline gives CDR1 SGHDT, CDR2 YYEEEE.

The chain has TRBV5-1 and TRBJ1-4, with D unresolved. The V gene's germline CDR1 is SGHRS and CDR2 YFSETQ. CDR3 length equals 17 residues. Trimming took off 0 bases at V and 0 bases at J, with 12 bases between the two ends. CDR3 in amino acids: CASSLAGGLATNEKLFF. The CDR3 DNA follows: TGCGCCAGCAGCTTGGCCGGTGGTCTTGCAACTAATGAAAAACTGTTTTTT.

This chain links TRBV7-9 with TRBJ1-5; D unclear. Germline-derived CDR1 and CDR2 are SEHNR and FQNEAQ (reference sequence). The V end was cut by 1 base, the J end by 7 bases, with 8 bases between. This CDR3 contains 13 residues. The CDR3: CASSLGFEQPQHF. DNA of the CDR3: TGTGCCAGCAGCTTAGGGTTTGAACAGCCCCAGCATTTT.

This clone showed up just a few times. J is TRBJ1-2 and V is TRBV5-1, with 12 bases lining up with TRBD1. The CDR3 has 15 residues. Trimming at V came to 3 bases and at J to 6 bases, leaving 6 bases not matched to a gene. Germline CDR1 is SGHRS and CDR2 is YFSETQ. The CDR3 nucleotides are TGCGCCAGCAGCTCCGGGACAGGGGGCGCGGATGGCTACACCTTC. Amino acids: CASSSGTGGADGYTF.

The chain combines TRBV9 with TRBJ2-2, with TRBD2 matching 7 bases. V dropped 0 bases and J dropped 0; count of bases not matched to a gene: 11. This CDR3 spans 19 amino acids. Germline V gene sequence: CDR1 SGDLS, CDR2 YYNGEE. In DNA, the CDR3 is TGTGCCAGCAGCGTAGCCCGGCTGGGGAGGGACGCGAACACCGGGGAGCTGTTTTTT. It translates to CASSVARLGRDANTGELFF.